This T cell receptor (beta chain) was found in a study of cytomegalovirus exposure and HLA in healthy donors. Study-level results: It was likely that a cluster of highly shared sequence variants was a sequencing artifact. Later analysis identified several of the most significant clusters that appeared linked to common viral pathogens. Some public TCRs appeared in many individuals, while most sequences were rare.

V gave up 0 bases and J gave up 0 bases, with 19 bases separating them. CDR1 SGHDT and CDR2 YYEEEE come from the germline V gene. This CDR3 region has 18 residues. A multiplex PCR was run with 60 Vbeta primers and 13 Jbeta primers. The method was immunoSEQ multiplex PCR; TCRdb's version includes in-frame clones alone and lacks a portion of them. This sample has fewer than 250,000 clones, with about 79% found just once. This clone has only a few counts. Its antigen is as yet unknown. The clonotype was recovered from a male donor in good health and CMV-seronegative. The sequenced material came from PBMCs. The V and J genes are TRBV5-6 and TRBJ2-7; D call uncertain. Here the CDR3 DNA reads TGTGCCAGCAGCTTGGGAGAGACCAGGCATTCCCGCTCCTACGAGCAGTACTTC. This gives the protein CASSLGETRHSRSYEQYF. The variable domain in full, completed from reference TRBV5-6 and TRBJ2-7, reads DAGVTQSPTHLIKTRGQQVTLRCSPKSGHDTVSWYQQALGQGPQFIFQYYEEEERQRGNFPDRFSGHQFPNYSSELNVNALLLGDSALYLCASSLGETRHSRSYEQYFGPGTRLTVT.